Following are 6 T cell receptor beta chains from one sample sequenced in a study of blood T cell repertoires in COVID-19. Generated by immunoSEQ multiplex PCR, the TCRdb table keeps only in-frame clones and is missing some. The sample includes approximately 210,000 clones, around nine tenths of them seen just once. The sample taken for sequencing was peripheral blood. The receptors were gathered from a man between 18 and 35 years old with active or convalescent COVID-19.

The rearrangement uses TRBV6-1 and TRBJ1-2, with 7 bases identical to TRBD1. CDR3 size: 13 residues. J gave up 4 bases and V 2 bases, and 1 base lay outside the gene matches. Looked up from germline, CDR1 is MNHNS and CDR2 is SASEGT. The CDR3 DNA reads TGTGCCAGCAGTGAAACAGGGGTCTATGGCTACACCTTC. Protein: CASSETGVYGYTF.

This clone was detected once. Written as DNA, the CDR3 is TGTGCCAGCAGTGACCAAGCGGGAGCGGGGACAGATACGCAGTATTTT. It specifies CASSDQAGAGTDTQYF. The J gene is TRBJ2-3, the V gene TRBV6-4; TRBD2 matches 8 bases. The J segment lost 3 bases and the V segment lost 2 bases, leaving 7 bases of the junction unmatched. Germline CDR1 MRHNA, CDR2 SNTAGT. CDR3 length: 16 amino acids.

The CDR3 is CASRGDRGGTDTQYF. The CDR3 region has the DNA TGTGCCAGCAGAGGGGACAGGGGGGGGACAGATACGCAGTATTTT. The genes are TRBV6-5 and TRBJ2-3; 11 bases are a match to TRBD1. V gave up 6 bases and J gave up 3 bases; unmatched junction bases: 5. The CDR3 totals 15 residues. Germline V CDR1 and CDR2: MNHEY, SVGAGI.

This clone turned up a few times. The rearrangement joins TRBV10-1 to TRBJ1-1; no firm D call. Trimming cost V 1 base and J 1 base, with 10 bases left between them. Germline-derived CDR1 and CDR2 are WNHNN and SYGVQD (reference sequence). The CDR3 consists of 15 residues. CDR3 amino acids: CASSEWDGGNTEAFF. In DNA, the CDR3 is TGCGCCAGCAGTGAGTGGGATGGAGGGAACACTGAAGCTTTCTTT.

This clone was seen a few times. The chain links TRBV6-6 to TRBJ1-1; the D is unclear. V was shortened by 0 bases and J by 1 base, with 9 bases between the two germline ends. Germline V gene data show CDR1 as MNHNY and CDR2 as SVGAGI (reference sequence). This CDR3 is built from 15 residues. The CDR3 spells CASSYSRSSNTEAFF. CDR3 DNA: TGTGCCAGCAGTTACTCGAGGTCGTCGAACACTGAAGCTTTCTTT.

The chain uses TRBV10-3 and TRBJ1-3; D might be TRBD1 (5 bases). V was cut by 0 bases and J by 2 bases, with 11 bases left in between. This CDR3 is 16 amino acids long. Germline CDR1 ENHRY, CDR2 SYGVKD. CDR3 sequence (DNA): TGTGCCATCAGTGAGTCGAATCAGGGAACTGGAAACACCATATATTTT. It encodes CAISESNQGTGNTIYF.